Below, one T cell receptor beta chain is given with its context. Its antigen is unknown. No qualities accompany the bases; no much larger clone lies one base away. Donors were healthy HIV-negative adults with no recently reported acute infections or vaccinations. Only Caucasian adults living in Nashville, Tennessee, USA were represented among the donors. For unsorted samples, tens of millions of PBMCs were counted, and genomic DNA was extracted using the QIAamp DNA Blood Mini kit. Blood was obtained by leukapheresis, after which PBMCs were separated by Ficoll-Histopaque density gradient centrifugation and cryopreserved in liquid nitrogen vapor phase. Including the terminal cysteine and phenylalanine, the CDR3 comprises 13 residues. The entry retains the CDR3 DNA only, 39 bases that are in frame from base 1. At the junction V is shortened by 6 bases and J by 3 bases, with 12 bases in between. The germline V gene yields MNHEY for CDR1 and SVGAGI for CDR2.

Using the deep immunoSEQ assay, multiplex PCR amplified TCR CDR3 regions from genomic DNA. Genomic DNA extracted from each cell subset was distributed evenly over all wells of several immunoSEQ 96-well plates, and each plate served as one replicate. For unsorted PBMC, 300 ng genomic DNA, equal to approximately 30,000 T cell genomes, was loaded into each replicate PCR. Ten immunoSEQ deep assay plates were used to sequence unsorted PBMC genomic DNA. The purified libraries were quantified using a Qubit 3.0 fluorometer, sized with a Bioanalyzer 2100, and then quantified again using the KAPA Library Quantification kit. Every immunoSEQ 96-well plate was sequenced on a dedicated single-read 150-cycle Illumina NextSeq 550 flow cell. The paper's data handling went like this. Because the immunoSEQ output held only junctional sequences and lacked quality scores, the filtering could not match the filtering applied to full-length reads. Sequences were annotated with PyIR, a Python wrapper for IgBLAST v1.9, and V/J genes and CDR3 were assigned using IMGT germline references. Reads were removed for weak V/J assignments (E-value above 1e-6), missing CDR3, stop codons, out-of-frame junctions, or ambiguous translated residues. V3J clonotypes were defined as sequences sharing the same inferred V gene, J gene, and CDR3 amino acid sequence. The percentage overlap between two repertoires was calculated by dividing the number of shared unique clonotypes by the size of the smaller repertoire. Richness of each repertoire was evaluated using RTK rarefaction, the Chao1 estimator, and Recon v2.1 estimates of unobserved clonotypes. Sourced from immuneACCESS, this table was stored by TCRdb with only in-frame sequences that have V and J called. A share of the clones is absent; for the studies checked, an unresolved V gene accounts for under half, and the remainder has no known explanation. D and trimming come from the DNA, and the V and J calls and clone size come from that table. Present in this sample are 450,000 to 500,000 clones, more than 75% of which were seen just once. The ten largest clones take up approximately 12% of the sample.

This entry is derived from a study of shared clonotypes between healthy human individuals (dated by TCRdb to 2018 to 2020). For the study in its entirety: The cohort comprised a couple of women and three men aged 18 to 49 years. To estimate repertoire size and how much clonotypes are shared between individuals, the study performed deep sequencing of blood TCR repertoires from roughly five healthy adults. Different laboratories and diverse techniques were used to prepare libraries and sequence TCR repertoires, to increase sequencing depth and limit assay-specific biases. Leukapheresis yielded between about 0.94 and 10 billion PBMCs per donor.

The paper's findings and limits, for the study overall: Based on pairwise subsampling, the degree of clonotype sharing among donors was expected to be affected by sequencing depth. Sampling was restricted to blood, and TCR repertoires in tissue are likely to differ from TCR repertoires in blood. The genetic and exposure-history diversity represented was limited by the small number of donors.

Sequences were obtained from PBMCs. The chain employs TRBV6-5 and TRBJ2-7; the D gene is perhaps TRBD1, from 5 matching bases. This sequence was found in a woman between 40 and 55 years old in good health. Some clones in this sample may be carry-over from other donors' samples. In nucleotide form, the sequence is TGTGCCAGCAGAAATACTCAGGGCTACGAGCAGTACTTC. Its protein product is CASRNTQGYEQYF.